Below, 8 T cell receptor beta chains from the same sample are listed, as sequenced in a study of cytomegalovirus exposure and HLA in healthy donors. The study ran its PCR with 60 Vbeta and 13 Jbeta primers. Generated by immunoSEQ multiplex PCR, the TCRdb table keeps only in-frame clones and is missing some. In the table there are 150,000 to 200,000 clones, about 86% of which are singletons. The sample consisted of PBMCs. These receptor sequences come from a woman under 30 in good health and CMV-seropositive.

This clone was seen a handful of times. The chain recombines TRBV27 with TRBJ1-6; 8 nucleotides agree with TRBD1. Germline values: CDR1 MNHEY, CDR2 SMNVEV (reference sequence). Unmatched junction bases numbered 1, after V lost 6 bases and J lost 9 bases. The CDR3 is 12 residues long. The DNA of the CDR3 is TGTGCCAGCAGGACAGGGGTTTCACCCCTCCACTTT. As protein: CASRTGVSPLHF.

J is TRBJ2-5 and V is TRBV5-4; 7 bases align to TRBD2. With V trimmed by 4 bases and J by 1 base, 7 bases remained unmatched. Germline-derived CDR1 and CDR2 are SGHNT and YYREEE (reference sequence). The CDR3 has 15 residues. CDR3 in DNA: TGTGCCAGCAGCCGGGAGGCGGGGCCCCAAGAGACCCAGTACTTC. Translation gives CASSREAGPQETQYF.

The chain has TRBV9 and TRBJ2-3; 7 nucleotides align to TRBD1. Germline assignment: CDR1 SGDLS and CDR2 YYNGEE. With 3 bases clipped from V and 0 bases from J, the junction kept 1 base outside the gene matches. This CDR3 contains 14 residues. The CDR3 DNA is TGTGCCAGCAGCGGCAGGGGGAGCACAGATACGCAGTATTTT. It specifies CASSGRGSTDTQYF. Based on the CDR3 plus reference TRBV9 and TRBJ2-3, the full variable domain is DSGVTQTPKHLITATGQRVTLRCSPRSGDLSVYWYQQSLDQGLQFLIQYYNGEERAKGNILERFSAQQFPDLHSELNLSSLELGDSALYFCASSGRGSTDTQYFGPGTRLTVL.

The gene calls are TRBV6-5 and TRBJ1-1, with D uncertain. Trimming removed 2 bases at V and 2 bases at J, with 6 bases between. This CDR3 contains 13 residues. Germline V gene data show CDR1 as MNHEY and CDR2 as SVGAGI. CDR3 protein: CASSYSTNTEAFF. CDR3 coding DNA: TGTGCCAGCAGTTACAGCACCAACACTGAAGCTTTCTTT.

The rearrangement links TRBV28 to TRBJ2-5; 7 nucleotides agree with TRBD2. The CDR3 length is 14 residues. Per the germline V gene, CDR1 is MDHEN and CDR2 is SYDVKM. V lost 9 bases to trimming and J lost 2 bases; unmatched junction nucleotides: 9. The CDR3 here is CASPPAGRQETQYF. The CDR3 bases are TGTGCCAGTCCCCCAGCGGGGAGGCAAGAGACCCAGTACTTC.

This chain's CDR3 is CAWNKGVQETQYF. The CDR3 coding sequence is TGTGCCTGGAATAAGGGGGTTCAAGAGACCCAGTACTTC. The rearrangement links TRBV30 to TRBJ2-5; tentatively, D is TRBD1 (6 bases). CDR3 length: 13 residues. CDR1 and CDR2 from the germline V gene are GTSNPN and SVGIG (reference sequence). V was cut by 4 bases and J by 2 bases, with 11 bases left in between.

CDR3 in amino acids: CASSRTSGGQYQETQYF. In DNA form, the CDR3 reads TGTGCCAGCAGCCGGACTAGCGGGGGCCAGTACCAAGAGACCCAGTACTTC. The chain uses TRBV2 and TRBJ2-5, with TRBD2 matching 13 bases. There are 17 residues in the CDR3. V shed 6 bases and J 0 bases; nucleotides not matched to a gene: 7. Germline V gives CDR1 SNHLY, CDR2 FYNNEI.

CDR3 DNA: TGTGCCAGCCGCCAGGTAGGACACTACGAGCAGTACTTC. Translated: CASRQVGHYEQYF. The chain has TRBV28 and TRBJ2-7; possibly TRBD1 for D (5 bases). The CDR3 is made up of 13 amino acids. CDR1 and CDR2 from the germline V gene are MDHEN and SYDVKM. V was cut by 8 bases and J by 3 bases, with 14 bases left in between.